These 29 T cell receptor beta chains were all obtained from the same sample, sequenced in a study of blood T cells in healthy people across ages. It was with a sample-barcoded 5' primer and a J-beta primer mix that a second PCR of roughly 7 to 12 cycles was run. From the 5' RACE reads, TCRdb called clonotypes with MiXCR, one entry per CDR3 protein. This sample yields 600,000 to 850,000 distinct CDR3 sequences, of which about 25% are seen a single time; 9% to 9.5% belongs to the top ten. The data were also submitted as part of a second study, on T cells of mothers and their children.

Sequencing was done on a sample of blood. These receptors originate from a boy aged 10-17 years in good health.

The chain couples TRBV29-1 to TRBJ2-3, with unresolved D. Germline lookup yields CDR1 SQVTM and CDR2 ANQGSEA. Trimming pared 6 bases from V and 2 bases from J, leaving 9 bases between. CDR3 length: 12 amino acids. CDR3 amino acids: CSVRISTDTQYF. CDR3 sequence (DNA): TGCAGCGTACGCATCTCCACAGATACGCAGTATTTT.

The chain uses TRBV5-1 and TRBJ2-1, with 8 bases aligning to TRBD2. After removal of 0 bases from V and 0 bases from J, the junction contained 5 bases not matched to a gene. The germline gives CDR1 SGHRS, CDR2 YFSETQ. The CDR3 is 17 residues long. For the CDR3, the DNA is TGCGCCAGCAGCTTGGGGTACAGCGGGAGCTCCTACAATGAGCAGTTCTTC. This sequence encodes CASSLGYSGSSYNEQFF.

The chain couples TRBV12-3 or TRBV12-4 to TRBJ2-5; D is perhaps TRBD1 or TRBD2 (5 bases each). The J call may be wrong; the DNA end is better matched by TRBJ2-1. The CDR3 runs to 15 residues. CDR3 protein: CASIRPSGRSNEQFF. DNA of the CDR3: TGTGCCAGCATCCGACCCTCGGGACGGAGCAATGAGCAGTTCTTC.

This clonotype appeared a single time. Here the CDR3 reads CASSAGTLSYNEQFF. The CDR3 region has the DNA TGTGCCAGCAGCGCCGGGACTCTCTCCTACAATGAGCAGTTCTTC. The V call is TRBV11-1, the J call TRBJ2-1, with D possibly being TRBD2 (6 bases). V was trimmed by 5 bases and J by 0 bases, leaving 11 bases between them. CDR1 SGHAT and CDR2 FQDESV come from the germline V gene (reference sequence). The CDR3 has 15 amino acids.

In this sample, this clonotype turned up a few times. The chain couples TRBV7-8 to TRBJ2-5; 14 bases fit TRBD2. This CDR3 is 18 amino acids long. CDR1 is SGHVS, CDR2 FQNEAQ, per germline. After removal of 3 bases from V and 5 bases from J, the junction contained 11 bases not matched to a gene. CDR3 nucleotides: TGTGCCAGCAGCTTCCCCGGGACTAGCGGGAGCCGGATCGAGACCCAGTACTTC. It codes for CASSFPGTSGSRIETQYF. Looking up the rest from reference TRBV7-8 and TRBJ2-5 gives the full variable domain: GAGVSQSPRYKVAKRGQDVALRCDPISGHVSLFWYQQALGQGPEFLTYFQNEAQLDKSGLPSDRFFAERPEGSVSTLKIQRTQQEDSAVYLCASSFPGTSGSRIETQYFGPGTRLLVL.

This clonotype came up a few times. This chain joins TRBV13 and TRBJ2-2, with D tentatively TRBD2 (5 bases). The V end was cut by 2 bases, the J end by 1 base, with 11 bases between. CDR1 and CDR2 from the germline V gene are PRHDT and FYEKMQ (reference sequence). The CDR3 spans 16 residues. The CDR3: CASSLLEGENTGELFF. CDR3 DNA sequence: TGTGCCAGCAGCTTATTAGAGGGAGAGAACACCGGGGAGCTGTTTTTT.

This clonotype has just a few counts. V usage is TRBV28 and J usage is TRBJ2-7, with 9 bases aligning to TRBD2. The CDR3 extends over 15 amino acids. In germline, CDR1 is MDHEN, CDR2 SYDVKM. The junction had 7 bases not matched to a gene; V was cut back by 2 bases and J by 5 bases. CDR3 DNA sequence: TGTGCCAGCAGTTTAAGGCGGGAGGGCCTGGACGAGCAGTACTTC. This gives the protein CASSLRREGLDEQYF.

The V and J genes are TRBV6-1 and TRBJ2-3; D perhaps matches TRBD1 (5 bases). The CDR3 runs to 15 residues. Between the trimmed V and J ends, which lost 4 bases and 5 bases, there was a span of 16 bases. Germline CDR1 reads MNHNS; CDR2 reads SASEGT. This CDR3 is CASSGLAVGVDTQYF. The DNA for the CDR3 is TGTGCCAGCAGTGGCCTGGCGGTAGGGGTAGATACGCAGTATTTT.

This clonotype was seen more than once but under ten times. The chain employs TRBV5-5 and TRBJ2-5; 11 bases fit TRBD1. CDR1 is SGHKS, CDR2 YYEKEE, per germline (reference sequence). V was pared by 3 bases and J by 5 bases, with 9 bases of the junction left unmatched. The CDR3 has 16 residues. The CDR3 spells CASSSEGQGVFETQYF. CDR3 in DNA: TGTGCCAGCAGCTCAGAGGGACAGGGGGTTTTTGAGACCCAGTACTTC.

The V gene is TRBV18, the J gene TRBJ2-3; 7 bases are a match to TRBD1. Germline V gene lookup returns CDR1 KGHSH and CDR2 LQKENI. V was clipped by 4 bases and J by 0 bases; unmatched bases: 4. This CDR3 contains 15 residues. CDR3 protein: CASSLPDRSTDTQYF. The CDR3 coding sequence is TGTGCCAGCTCACTGCCGGACAGGAGCACAGATACGCAGTATTTT.

The chain has TRBV9 and TRBJ1-1, with D hard to call. The CDR3 is made up of 13 amino acids. The ends were cut back, 3 bases at V and 1 base at J, with 7 bases in the middle. CDR1 and CDR2 (germline): SGDLS, YYNGEE. CDR3 nucleotide sequence: TGTGCCAGCAGCGAAAAGGGGAACACTGAAGCTTTCTTT. The encoded protein is CASSEKGNTEAFF.

This clonotype was seen more than once but under ten times. V usage is TRBV28 and J usage is TRBJ1-6; D call uncertain. CDR1 is MDHEN and CDR2 is SYDVKM in the germline V gene. The CDR3 length is 15 residues. V gave up 6 bases and J gave up 8 bases, with 17 bases separating them. The CDR3: CASSSMWGLDSPLHF. DNA for the CDR3: TGTGCCAGCAGCAGTATGTGGGGTTTGGATTCACCCCTCCACTTT.

The J gene is TRBJ2-3, the V gene TRBV2; a weak D match, TRBD2 (7 bases). V lost 8 bases, J lost 6 bases, and 21 bases lay in between. Germline CDR1 SNHLY, CDR2 FYNNEI. This CDR3 is built from 15 residues. CDR3 DNA sequence: TGTGCCAGCGGCCCCGTGGGGGGGGGCCGGGATACGCAGTATTTT. It specifies CASGPVGGGRDTQYF.

The chain recombines TRBV29-1 with TRBJ2-5; no clear D gene. The DNA matches TRBJ2-7 better at its end, which makes the J call doubtful. This CDR3 has 13 amino acids. The germline V gene has CDR1 SQVTM and CDR2 ANQGSEA. The CDR3 DNA is TGCAGCGTCTCCACTTACCCTGGCTACGAGCAGTACTTC. It encodes CSVSTYPGYEQYF.

There are a few counts of this clonotype. The chain is built from TRBV6-6 and TRBJ1-5; no firm D call. The V gene's germline CDR1 is MNHNY and CDR2 SVGAGI (reference sequence). Deletions cut 8 bases from V and 0 bases from J, with 11 bases between. The CDR3 is 14 residues long. This CDR3 reads CASLKENSNQPQHF. The CDR3 DNA sequence: TGTGCCAGCTTAAAGGAAAATAGCAATCAGCCCCAGCATTTT.

This clonotype was counted a few times. This chain links TRBV12-3 or TRBV12-4 with TRBJ2-3, with TRBD2 matching over 12 bases. Trimming cost V 3 bases and J 0 bases; bases outside gene matches: 13. This CDR3 contains 20 residues. The CDR3 loop is CASSFLLAGGGMLSTDTQYF. CDR3 bases: TGTGCCAGCAGTTTTTTACTAGCGGGGGGAGGGATGCTTAGCACAGATACGCAGTATTTT.

CDR3 in amino acids: CASSFLILAGKGTQYF. The CDR3 bases are TGTGCCAGCAGCTTTTTGATTTTAGCGGGGAAGGGAACCCAGTACTTC. The chain carries TRBV5-6 and TRBJ2-5, with 8 nucleotides matching TRBD2. Germline V gene lookup returns CDR1 SGHDT and CDR2 YYEEEE. V gave up 2 bases and J gave up 8 bases; unmatched junction bases: 14. CDR3 length: 16 residues.

This clonotype has a handful of counts. The V gene is TRBV7-2, the J gene TRBJ1-5; the D is unclear. The length of the CDR3 is 15 residues. V lost 5 bases to trimming and J lost 1 base, with 12 bases between them. Germline V gene sequence: CDR1 SGHTA, CDR2 FQGNSA. The CDR3 here is CASSVIGISNQPQHF. CDR3 sequence (DNA): TGTGCCAGCAGCGTCATCGGAATAAGCAATCAGCCCCAGCATTTT.

This clonotype was found many times. The rearrangement links TRBV14 to TRBJ2-1; 9 nucleotides match TRBD1. V dropped 1 base and J dropped 3; count of bases not matched to a gene: 1. This CDR3 has 15 amino acids. Germline V gene sequence: CDR1 SGHDN, CDR2 FVKESK. The CDR3 region has the DNA TGTGCCAGCAGCCAAGGACAGGGGGTCTACAATGAGCAGTTCTTC. The encoded protein is CASSQGQGVYNEQFF.

Only a few counts were recorded for this clonotype. This sequence joins TRBV20-1 and TRBJ2-5; perhaps TRBD2 as D (6 bases). The V end was cut by 0 bases, the J end by 5 bases, with 13 bases between. Germline assignment: CDR1 DFQATT and CDR2 SNEGSKA (reference sequence). The CDR3 is 14 residues long. The CDR3 protein is CSARDGAGGETQYF. CDR3 in DNA: TGCAGTGCTAGAGATGGGGCAGGAGGGGAGACCCAGTACTTC.

This clonotype turned up a few times. A single base separates this from a much larger clone, so it may be a read error. The chain recombines TRBV20-1 with TRBJ2-1; D unclear. Germline V lookup: CDR1 DFQATT, CDR2 SNEGSKA (reference sequence). This CDR3 contains 10 residues. The CDR3 region has the DNA TGCAGTGCTGGGTCCTCAACCCAGCACTTC. It codes for CSAGSSTQHF.

V usage is TRBV6-5 and J usage is TRBJ2-5; TRBD1 matches 8 bases. V was pared by 2 bases and J by 3 bases, with 5 bases of the junction left unmatched. Germline V gene sequence: CDR1 MNHEY, CDR2 SVGAGI. The CDR3 has 15 amino acids. The CDR3 sequence is CASSYSDRGKETQYF. CDR3 in DNA: TGTGCCAGCAGTTACAGCGACAGGGGAAAAGAGACCCAGTACTTC.

This clonotype was seen a handful of times. This chain links TRBV7-8 with TRBJ2-2; tentative D call: TRBD2 (6 bases). Deletions cut 2 bases from V and 3 bases from J, with 10 bases between. Germline CDR1 SGHVS, CDR2 FQNEAQ. The CDR3 runs to 15 residues. This CDR3 is CASSLRRGDTGELFF. CDR3 in DNA: TGTGCCAGCAGCTTACGGCGGGGAGACACCGGGGAGCTGTTTTTT.

The chain recombines TRBV5-6 with TRBJ2-7; TRBD2 aligns across 7 bases. The CDR3 loop spans 13 amino acids. Trimming at V came to 3 bases and at J to 2 bases, leaving 2 bases not matched to a gene. Germline CDR1 is SGHDT and CDR2 is YYEEEE. The CDR3 loop reads CASSWTSTYEQYF. As DNA, the CDR3 is TGTGCCAGCAGCTGGACTAGTACCTACGAGCAGTACTTC.

The chain has TRBV20-1 and TRBJ2-5; 14 positions agree with TRBD2. The end of the DNA aligns better with TRBJ2-1, so the J call may be wrong. The CDR3 is 18 amino acids. From germline, CDR1 is DFQATT and CDR2 SNEGSKA (reference sequence). The CDR3 nucleotides are TGCAGTGCTAGAGCCTCCGGACTAGCGGGAGGCCTCGACAATGAGCAGTTCTTC. It yields the protein CSARASGLAGGLDNEQFF.

V and J are TRBV5-1 and TRBJ1-2; TRBD1 is a possible D gene (5 bases). The CDR3 contains 14 residues. CDR1 and CDR2 (germline): SGHRS, YFSETQ. The V and J ends lost 4 bases and 4 bases respectively, with 14 bases between them. Here the CDR3 DNA reads TGCGCCAGCAGCAACCTAGGGACGGTCTATGGCTACACCTTC. This encodes CASSNLGTVYGYTF.

This clonotype has only a few counts. The chain links TRBV28 to TRBJ2-4; 7 bases are shared with TRBD1. Germline V gives CDR1 MDHEN, CDR2 SYDVKM. The CDR3 is made up of 14 amino acids. V shed 6 bases and J 1 base; nucleotides not matched to a gene: 3. The CDR3 nucleotides read TGTGCCAGCAGCAAACAGGGGGCCAAAAACATTCAGTACTTC. Protein: CASSKQGAKNIQYF.

The rearrangement links TRBV7-3 to TRBJ2-5; TRBD2 agrees at 14 bases. Germline assignment: CDR1 SGHTA and CDR2 FQGTGA. J lost 9 bases, V lost 6 bases, and 6 bases had no gene match. The CDR3 is 14 amino acids. The CDR3 is CASSQTSGGAAQYF. The CDR3 DNA reads as TGTGCCAGCAGTCAGACTAGCGGGGGGGCGGCCCAGTACTTC. The complete variable domain, with remaining parts taken from reference TRBV7-3 and TRBJ2-5, reads GAGVSQTPSNKVTEKGKYVELRCDPISGHTALYWYRQSLGQGPEFLIYFQGTGAADDSGLPNDRFFAVRPEGSVSTLKIQRTERGDSAVYLCASSQTSGGAAQYFGPGTRLLVL.

Many counts were recorded for this clonotype. V is TRBV10-3 and J is TRBJ1-3, with D perhaps matching TRBD1 (5 bases). Deletions cut 10 bases from V and 4 bases from J, with 23 bases between. Germline V gene lookup returns CDR1 ENHRY and CDR2 SYGVKD. The CDR3 has 16 amino acids. CDR3 sequence: CATTSFSGLGGNTIYF. The CDR3 DNA sequence: TGTGCCACCACATCCTTTTCGGGGCTCGGCGGAAACACCATATATTTT.